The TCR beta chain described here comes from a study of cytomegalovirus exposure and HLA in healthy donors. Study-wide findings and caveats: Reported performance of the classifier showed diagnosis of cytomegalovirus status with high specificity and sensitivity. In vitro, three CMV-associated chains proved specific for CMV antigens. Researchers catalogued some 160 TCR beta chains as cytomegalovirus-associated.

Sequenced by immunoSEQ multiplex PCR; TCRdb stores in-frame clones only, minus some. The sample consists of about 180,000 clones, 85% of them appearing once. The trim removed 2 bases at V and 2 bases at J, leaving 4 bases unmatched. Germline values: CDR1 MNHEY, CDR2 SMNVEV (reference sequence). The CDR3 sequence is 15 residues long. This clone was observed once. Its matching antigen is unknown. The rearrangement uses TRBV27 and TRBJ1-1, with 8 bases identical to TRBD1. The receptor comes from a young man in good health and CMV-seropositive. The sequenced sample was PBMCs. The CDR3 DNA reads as TGTGCCAGCAGTTTAGGGACAGGACTCAACACTGAAGCTTTCTTT. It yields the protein CASSLGTGLNTEAFF.